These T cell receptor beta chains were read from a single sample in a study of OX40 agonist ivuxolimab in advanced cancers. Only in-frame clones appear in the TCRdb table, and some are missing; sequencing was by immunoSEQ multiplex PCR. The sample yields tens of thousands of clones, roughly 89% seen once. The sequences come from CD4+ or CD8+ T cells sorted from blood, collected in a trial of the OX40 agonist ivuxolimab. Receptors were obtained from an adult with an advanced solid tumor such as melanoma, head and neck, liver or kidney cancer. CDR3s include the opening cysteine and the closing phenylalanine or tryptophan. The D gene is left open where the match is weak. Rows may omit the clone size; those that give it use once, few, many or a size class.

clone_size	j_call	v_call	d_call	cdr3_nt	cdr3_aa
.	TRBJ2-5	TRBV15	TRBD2	TGTGCCACCAGCAGAGTCGAAGGACTAGCGCAAGAGACCCAGTACTTC	CATSRVEGLAQETQYF
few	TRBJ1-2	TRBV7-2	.	TGTGCCAGCAGCTTAGTAGACTCGGACTATGGCTACACCTTC	CASSLVDSDYGYTF
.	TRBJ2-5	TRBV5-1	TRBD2	TGCGCCAGCAGCTTGGTAAGGACTAGCGTGCCCCAAGAGACCCAGTACTTC	CASSLVRTSVPQETQYF
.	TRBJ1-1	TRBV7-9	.	TGTGCCAGCAGCTTAGTTTCCGTGAACACTGAAGCTTTCTTT	CASSLVSVNTEAFF
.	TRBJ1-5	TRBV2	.	TGTGCCAGCAGTGCCGCGATCAGGGTTAATCAGCCCCAGCATTTT	CASSAAIRVNQPQHF
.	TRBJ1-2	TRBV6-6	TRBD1	TGTGCCAGCAGCATCACAGGGGCGGACTATGGCTACACCTTC	CASSITGADYGYTF
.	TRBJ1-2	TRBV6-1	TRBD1	TGTGCCAGCAGTGACAAGGGGGCGCCGGACTCCTATGGCTACACCTTC	CASSDKGAPDSYGYTF
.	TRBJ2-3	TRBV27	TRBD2	TGTGCCAGCAGTTCCACTAGCGGGAGGACCTTGCATACGCAGTATTTT	CASSSTSGRTLHTQYF
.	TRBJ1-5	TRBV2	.	TGTGCCAGCAGTGTGGTCAGGGCGGAGCCCCAGCATTTT	CASSVVRAEPQHF
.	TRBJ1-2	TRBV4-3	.	TGCGCCAGCAGCCAAGAAACAGGGATCTATGGCTACACCTTC	CASSQETGIYGYTF
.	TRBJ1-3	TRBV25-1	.	TGTGCCAGCAGTGAACTACAGTTAGGGGCTGGAAACACCATATATTTT	CASSELQLGAGNTIYF
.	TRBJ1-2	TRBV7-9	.	TGTGCCAGCAGCTTCGGGCAGGGAGAATATGGCTACACCTTC	CASSFGQGEYGYTF
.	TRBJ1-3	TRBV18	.	TGTGCCAGCTCACCTACAGGTTTAAACACCATATATTTT	CASSPTGLNTIYF
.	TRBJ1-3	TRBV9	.	TGTGCCAGCAGCTCAGGGCTGAGCTCTGGAAACACCATATATTTT	CASSSGLSSGNTIYF
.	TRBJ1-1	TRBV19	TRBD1	TGTGCCAGTAGTCCACAGACAGGGGCGGACACTGAAGCTTTCTTT	CASSPQTGADTEAFF
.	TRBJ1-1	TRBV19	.	TGTGCCAGTAGTATTTCTGAGAACACTGAAGCTTTCTTT	CASSISENTEAFF
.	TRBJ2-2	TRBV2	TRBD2	TGTGCCAGCAGTGAGGAGGGACTAGCTACCGGGGAGCTGTTTTTT	CASSEEGLATGELFF
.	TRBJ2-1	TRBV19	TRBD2	TGTGCCAGTAGTTTACTAGCGGGAGACTACAATGAGCAGTTCTTC	CASSLLAGDYNEQFF
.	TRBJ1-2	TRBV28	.	TGTGCCAGCAGTTTGGGTCAGAACTATGGCTACACCTTC	CASSLGQNYGYTF
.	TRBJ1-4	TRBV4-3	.	TGCGCCAGCAGCCCGCTGGGGGGGACTAATGAAAAACTGTTTTTT	CASSPLGGTNEKLFF
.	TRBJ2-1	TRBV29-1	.	TGCAGCGTAAGGAAAGGCCCATACAATGAGCAGTTCTTC	CSVRKGPYNEQFF
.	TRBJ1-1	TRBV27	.	TGTGCCAGCAATCGTGGGGCAGGGTGGGTGAACACTGAAGCTTTCTTT	CASNRGAGWVNTEAFF
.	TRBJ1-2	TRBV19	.	TGTGCCAGTAGTCCGGACCCTTATGGCTACACCTTC	CASSPDPYGYTF
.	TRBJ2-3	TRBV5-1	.	TGCGCCAGCAGCCCGAATACAGTCACAGATACGCAGTATTTT	CASSPNTVTDTQYF
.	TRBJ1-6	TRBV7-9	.	TGTGCCAGCAGCTTACAGGGAAAGGTTTCACCCCTCCACTTT	CASSLQGKVSPLHF
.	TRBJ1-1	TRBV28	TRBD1	TGTGCCAGCAGAAGGACAGGGTTGAACACTGAAGCTTTCTTT	CASRRTGLNTEAFF
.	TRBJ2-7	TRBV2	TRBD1	TGTGCCAGCCCTGACCGACAGGGGCCCTGCGAGCAGTACTTC	CASPDRQGPCEQYF
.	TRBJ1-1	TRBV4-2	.	TGTGCCAGCAGCCCACCGGGACGGAGGAACACTGAAGCTTTCTTT	CASSPPGRRNTEAFF
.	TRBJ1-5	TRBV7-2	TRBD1	TGTGCCAGCAGCTGGAGACAGGGGGCGTCACAGCCCCAGCATTTT	CASSWRQGASQPQHF
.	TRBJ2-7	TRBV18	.	TGTGCCAGCTCACCTTTACCCGGGGACTACGAGCAGTACTTC	CASSPLPGDYEQYF
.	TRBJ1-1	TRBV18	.	TGTGCCAGCTCACCACCAGGGGTCACTGAAGCTTTCTTT	CASSPPGVTEAFF
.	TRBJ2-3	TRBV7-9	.	TGTGCCAGCAGCCCAGGCGGCACAGATACGCAGTATTTT	CASSPGGTDTQYF
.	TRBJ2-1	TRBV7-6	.	TGTGCCAGCACCCCCGGGAGCCAACCCAATGAGCAGTTCTTC	CASTPGSQPNEQFF
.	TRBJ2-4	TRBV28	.	TGTGCCAGCAGTTCAGCCGACAACGCCAAAAACATTCAGTACTTC	CASSSADNAKNIQYF
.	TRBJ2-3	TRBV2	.	TGTGCCAGCAGTGAAGGAATGGGGGGACAGCCTAGCACAGATACGCAGTATTTT	CASSEGMGGQPSTDTQYF
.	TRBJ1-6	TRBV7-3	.	TGTGCCAGCAGCAAGGACTATAATTCACCCCTCCACTTT	CASSKDYNSPLHF
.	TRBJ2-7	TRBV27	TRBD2	TGTGCCAGCAGTTATTTCCGCGGGGGTTCCCACGAGCAGTACTTC	CASSYFRGGSHEQYF
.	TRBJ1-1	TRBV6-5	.	TGTGCCAGCAGTTACTCGAGGTCAGGGTGGAGCACTGAAGCTTTCTTT	CASSYSRSGWSTEAFF
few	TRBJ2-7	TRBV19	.	TGTGCCAGTAGTTCTGGGCAAGGGGACGAGCAGTACTTC	CASSSGQGDEQYF
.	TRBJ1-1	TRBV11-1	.	TGTGCCAGCAGCTTAGCCGGGGGAAGGACTGAAGCTTTCTTT	CASSLAGGRTEAFF
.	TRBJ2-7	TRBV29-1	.	TGCAGCGTTGCGAGGGACAATCTATACGAGCAGTACTTC	CSVARDNLYEQYF
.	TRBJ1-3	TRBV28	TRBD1	TGTGCCAGCAGCTTCTCCCCTCCAGGGGGAACCTCTGGAAACACCATATATTTT	CASSFSPPGGTSGNTIYF
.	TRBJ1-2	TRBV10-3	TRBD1	TGTGCCATCAGTCCCGGGACAGGGGACACGGGCTACACCTTC	CAISPGTGDTGYTF
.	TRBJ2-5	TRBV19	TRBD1	TGTGCCAGTGGCCTTCAAGGGACAGGACGGGAGACCCAGTACTTC	CASGLQGTGRETQYF
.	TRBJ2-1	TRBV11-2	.	TGTGCCAGCAGCTTGGGGACGGCGACCTCCTACAATGAGCAGTTCTTC	CASSLGTATSYNEQFF
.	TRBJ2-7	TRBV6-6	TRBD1	TGTGCCAGCAGGTTGCAGGGGGACTACGAGCAGTACTTC	CASRLQGDYEQYF